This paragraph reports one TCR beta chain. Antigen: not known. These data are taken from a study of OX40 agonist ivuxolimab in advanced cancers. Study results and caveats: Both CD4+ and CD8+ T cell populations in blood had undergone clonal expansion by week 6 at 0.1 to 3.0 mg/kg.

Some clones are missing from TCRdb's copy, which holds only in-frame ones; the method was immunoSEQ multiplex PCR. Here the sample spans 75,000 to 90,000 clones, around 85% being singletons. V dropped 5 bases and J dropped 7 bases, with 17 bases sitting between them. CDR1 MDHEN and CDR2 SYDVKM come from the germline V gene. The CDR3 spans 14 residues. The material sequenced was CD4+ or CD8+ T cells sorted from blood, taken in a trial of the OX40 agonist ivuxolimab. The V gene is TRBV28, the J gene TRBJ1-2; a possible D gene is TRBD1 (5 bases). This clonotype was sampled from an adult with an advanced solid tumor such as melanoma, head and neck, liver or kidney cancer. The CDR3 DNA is TGTGCCAGCAGTGGAGGGACGGACTACTCTGGCTACACCTTC. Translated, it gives CASSGGTDYSGYTF.